This note documents a single TCR beta chain sequence. Its antigen is unknown. No ophthalmopathy progression within 18 months constituted stable Graves' hyperthyroidism. Exclusion of patients followed from uncontrolled infection, other autoimmune disease, pregnancy or lactation. The record originates from a study of T cells in Graves' hyperthyroidism and ophthalmopathy. Study observations and caveats: Separation of ophthalmopathy from stable hyperthyroidism was achieved by a 13 V-J model.

V was clipped by 4 bases and J by 4 bases, with 23 bases between them. CDR1 and CDR2 (germline): SEHNR, FQNEAQ (reference sequence). The CDR3 has 17 amino acids. Amplified TCR beta CDR3 regions derived from RNA transcripts. An initial round of RT-PCR targeting the TCR CDR3 relied on the HTBI primer set. TCRdb re-analysed the multiplex PCR reads in MiXCR, keeping a single row per CDR3 protein. The sample holds about 700,000 distinct CDR3 sequences, approximately 14% seen once. The chain combines TRBV7-9 with TRBJ2-7; D perhaps matches TRBD1 (5 bases). The sequence was obtained from a woman between 18 and 29 years old with Graves' hyperthyroidism. The sequenced sample was blood. CDR3 DNA: TGTGCCAGCAGCTCCCACCCTCCCGAGACGGCAGGGTACGAGCAGTACTTC. The encoded protein is CASSSHPPETAGYEQYF.